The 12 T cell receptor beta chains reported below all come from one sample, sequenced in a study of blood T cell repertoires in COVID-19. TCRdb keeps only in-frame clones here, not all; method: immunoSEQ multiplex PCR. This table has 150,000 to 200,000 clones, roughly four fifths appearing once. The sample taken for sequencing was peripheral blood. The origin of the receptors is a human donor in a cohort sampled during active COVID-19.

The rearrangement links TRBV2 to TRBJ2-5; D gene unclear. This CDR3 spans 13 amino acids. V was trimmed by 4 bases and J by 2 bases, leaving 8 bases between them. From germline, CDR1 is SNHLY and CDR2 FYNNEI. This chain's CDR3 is CASSVAEQETQYF. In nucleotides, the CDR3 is TGTGCCAGCAGTGTGGCCGAACAAGAGACCCAGTACTTC.

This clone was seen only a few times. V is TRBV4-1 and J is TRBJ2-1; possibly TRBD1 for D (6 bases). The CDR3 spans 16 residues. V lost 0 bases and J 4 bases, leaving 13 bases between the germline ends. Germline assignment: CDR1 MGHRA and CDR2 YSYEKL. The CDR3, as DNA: TGCGCCAGCAGCCAAGAATCCAGGGGAGTTTACAATGAGCAGTTCTTC. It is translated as CASSQESRGVYNEQFF.

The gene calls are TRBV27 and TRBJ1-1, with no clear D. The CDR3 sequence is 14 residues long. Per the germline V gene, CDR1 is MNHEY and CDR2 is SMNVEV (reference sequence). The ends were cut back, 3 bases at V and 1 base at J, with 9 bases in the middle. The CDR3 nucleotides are TGTGCCAGCAGTTTCGGGTTACCGAACACTGAAGCTTTCTTT. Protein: CASSFGLPNTEAFF.

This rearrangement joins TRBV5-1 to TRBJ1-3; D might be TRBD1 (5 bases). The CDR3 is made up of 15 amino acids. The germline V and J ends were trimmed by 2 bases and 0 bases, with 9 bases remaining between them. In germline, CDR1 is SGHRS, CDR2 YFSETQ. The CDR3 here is CASSLETASGNTIYF. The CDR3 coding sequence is TGCGCCAGCAGCTTAGAGACAGCCTCTGGAAACACCATATATTTT.

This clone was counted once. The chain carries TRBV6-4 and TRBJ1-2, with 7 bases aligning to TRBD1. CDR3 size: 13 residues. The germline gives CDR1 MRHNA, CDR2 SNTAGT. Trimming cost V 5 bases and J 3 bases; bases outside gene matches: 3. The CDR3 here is CASSPTGDYGYTF. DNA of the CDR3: TGTGCCAGCAGTCCAACAGGGGACTATGGCTACACCTTC.

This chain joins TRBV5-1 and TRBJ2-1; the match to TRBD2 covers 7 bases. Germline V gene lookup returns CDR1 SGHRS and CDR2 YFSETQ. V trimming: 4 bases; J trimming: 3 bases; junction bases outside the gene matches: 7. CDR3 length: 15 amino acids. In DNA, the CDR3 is TGCGCCAGCAGCCCCGAGCGGGGCGACTACAATGAGCAGTTCTTC. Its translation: CASSPERGDYNEQFF. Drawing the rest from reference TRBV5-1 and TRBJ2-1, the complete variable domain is KAGVTQTPRYLIKTRGQQVTLSCSPISGHRSVSWYQQTPGQGLQFLFEYFSETQRNKGNFPGRFSGRQFSNSRSEMNVSTLELGDSALYLCASSPERGDYNEQFFGPGTRLTVL.

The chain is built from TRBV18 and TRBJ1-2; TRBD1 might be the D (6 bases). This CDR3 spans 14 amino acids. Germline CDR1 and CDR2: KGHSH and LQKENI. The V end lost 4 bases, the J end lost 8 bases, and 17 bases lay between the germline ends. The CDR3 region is CASSRGTGLDGYTF. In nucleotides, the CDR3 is TGTGCCAGCTCACGGGGCACAGGGTTAGACGGCTACACCTTC. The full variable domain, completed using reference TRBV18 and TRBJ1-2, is NAGVMQNPRHLVRRRGQEARLRCSPMKGHSHVYWYRQLPEEGLKFMVYLQKENIIDESGMPKERFSAEFPKEGPSILRIQQVVRGDSAAYFCASSRGTGLDGYTFGSGTRLTVV.

CDR3 sequence (DNA): TGTGCCAGCAGCTTAAGGGGTCCAGCCAACGAGCAGTACTTC. This sequence encodes CASSLRGPANEQYF. The rearrangement links TRBV5-6 to TRBJ2-7; TRBD1 is a possible D gene (5 bases). CDR1 is SGHDT, CDR2 YYEEEE, per germline. V shed 2 bases and J shed 5 bases, with 14 bases lying between them. The CDR3 loop spans 14 amino acids.

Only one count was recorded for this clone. For the CDR3, the DNA is TGTGCCAGCAGCTTAAATTCCCAGGGGGAAGGCTACACCTTC. It translates to CASSLNSQGEGYTF. The V and J genes are TRBV11-2 and TRBJ1-2, with TRBD1 matching 7 bases. CDR1 is SGHAT and CDR2 is FQNNGV in the germline V gene. V lost 2 bases to trimming and J lost 8 bases; unmatched junction nucleotides: 8. The CDR3 covers 14 residues.

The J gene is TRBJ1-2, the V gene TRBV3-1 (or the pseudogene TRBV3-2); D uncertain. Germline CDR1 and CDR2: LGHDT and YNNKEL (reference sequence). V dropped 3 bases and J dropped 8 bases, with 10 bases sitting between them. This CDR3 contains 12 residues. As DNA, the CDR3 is TGTGCCAGCAGCCAGAATCGGTACGGCTACACCTTC. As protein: CASSQNRYGYTF.

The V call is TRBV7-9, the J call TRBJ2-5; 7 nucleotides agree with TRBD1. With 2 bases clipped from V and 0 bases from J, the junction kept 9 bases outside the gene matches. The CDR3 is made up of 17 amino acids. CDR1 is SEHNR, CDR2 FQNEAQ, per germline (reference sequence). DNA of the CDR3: TGTGCCAGCAGCTTACCTCTGAAAGGACAGGACCAAGAGACCCAGTACTTC. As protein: CASSLPLKGQDQETQYF.

The CDR3, as DNA: TGTGCCAGTAGTCCCTCGACACCTGAAGAGCAGTATTTT. Translating gives CASSPSTPEEQYF. The chain uses TRBV19 and TRBJ2-3; D is unresolved. Germline CDR1 LNHDA, CDR2 SQIVND (reference sequence). The CDR3 has 13 amino acids. The V end was cut by 5 bases, the J end by 11 bases, with 17 bases between. Combining the CDR3 with reference TRBV19 and TRBJ2-3 gives the whole variable domain DGGITQSPKYLFRKEGQNVTLSCEQNLNHDAMYWYRQDPGQGLRLIYYSQIVNDFQKGDIAEGYSVSREKKESFPLTVTSAQKNPTAFYLCASSPSTPEEQYFGPGTRLTVL.